This T cell receptor beta chain is from a study of T cells in Graves' hyperthyroidism and ophthalmopathy. Amplified TCR beta CDR3 regions came from RNA transcripts. HTBI primers were the set used in a first-round RT-PCR of the TCR CDR3. TCRdb re-called the multiplex PCR reads through MiXCR, storing one row per CDR3 protein. The sample records hundreds of thousands of distinct CDR3 sequences, roughly a sixth being singletons. Germline assignment: CDR1 ENHRY and CDR2 SYGVKD. With 6 bases removed from V and 1 base from J, the gap between germline ends came to 9 bases. The CDR3 spans 13 residues. This clonotype has just a few counts.

V gene TRBV10-3 combines with J gene TRBJ1-1; D may be TRBD1 (5 bases). The sample consisted of blood. This receptor was obtained from a woman aged 50 to 60 with Graves' hyperthyroidism that later progressed to Graves' ophthalmopathy. The CDR3 DNA reads TGTGCCATCAGGTGGGACTCGAACACTGAAGCTTTCTTT. It specifies CAIRWDSNTEAFF.